This TCR beta chain is from a study of HIV-infected patients and healthy controls (dated by TCRdb to 2014 to 2015). About the full investigation: The question the study tested was whether immune perturbation and reconstitution could be captured by deep TCR repertoire sequencing of small blood samples from HIV patients. Study-wide conclusions, independent of this receptor: Sequencing depth was restricted by the use of whole blood, which also prevented the dynamics of distinct T-cell subpopulations from being separated. Alpha-chain CDR3s from MAIT cells occurred at high frequency in healthy controls but were severely depleted in HIV+ repertoires. Mean usage differed significantly between HIV-infected patients and controls for eight alpha and eight beta V genes. Size-matched repertoire data did not replicate the apparent post-therapy recovery of the Gini index in HIV-infected patients. Donor HLA types were not determined in the study. Compared with untreated HIV+ repertoires, healthy control repertoires had roughly threefold more distinct CDR3s and a higher Shannon diversity. Both the Jaccard index and the count of highly shared sequences showed that healthy controls shared more CDR3s between individuals than HIV+ patients did. Rare events from HIV-infected data received too much weight under size-matching, and comparisons were complicated by unequal numbers of distinct sequences between patients and controls. The pairing of alpha and beta chains was not determined in the samples. HIV-infected repertoires had significantly higher mean Gini indices than controls, possibly reflecting oligoclonality. The observed differences in diversity were not explained by the slight differences in age and sex profiles between the study cohorts. HIV-associated CDR3s exhibited a significant reduction in frequency during therapy, whereas CMV-associated CDR3s exhibited no significant change, although the majority increased in frequency. Processing included only sixteen HIV-infected individuals, and this was regarded by the authors as a major limit on how widely the findings apply.

Whole blood was used without fractionating the cells, so the repertoire represented all peripheral T cells without sorting. As controls, about nine uninfected healthy donors were sampled, and four of those donors gave samples twice, 2 to 3 months apart. For RNA extraction, a 2.5 ml sample of peripheral blood was drawn into Tempus tubes. Residual genomic DNA was removed with the TURBO-DNase kit and globin mRNA was depleted with GLOBINclear. Relative to its sample, this clonotype is medium-sized (0.01 to 0.1%). No antigen is known for it. The input lacks base qualities; no much larger clone sits a single base away. Including the terminal cysteine and phenylalanine, the CDR3 comprises 13 residues. The only DNA kept is the CDR3, 39 bases in frame from the first base. The germline ends are 6 bases apart after V is trimmed by 0 bases and J by 2 bases. The germline V gene sets CDR1 to SGHRS and CDR2 to YFSETQ.

SuperScript III was used to reverse transcribe 500 ng RNA with primers targeting the alpha and beta constant regions. Separate alpha and beta chain libraries were made by chain-specific third strand synthesis with multiplexing indices. To avoid primer bias, the protocol used one single primer pair to amplify every rearrangement within a chain, and the protocol also attached molecular barcodes to each cDNA molecule. The SP2 sequencing primer site and a random hexamer were carried on a 5' RACE adapter, to which purified cDNA was joined by T4 RNA Ligase 1. Second strand synthesis was performed with Phusion polymerase and primed from the SP2 site, and slow temperature ramps were applied to favor optimal annealing. Two random hexamer sequences, both added before amplification and joined together, made up the 12-nucleotide barcode of each molecule. P5 and P7 adapter elements plus a second index were added in a short first PCR, which was followed by a 23-cycle amplification PCR with P5s and P7 primers. In total the libraries went through about 29 PCR cycles, after which the libraries were quantified on a Qubit, sized on a Bioanalyzer, and diluted to 4 to 5 nM. Normalized libraries were sequenced on an Illumina MiSeq with 2 x 250 paired-end kits. MinElute columns were the means by which the reverse transcription reactions were cleaned up, and the reactions were eluted into around 9.9 ul Tris-Cl. A 1:1 ratio of AMPure XP beads was used to clean the adapter ligations after they had run for around 20 hours at 16 degrees C. On the study's bioinformatics: Demultiplexed FASTQ files were processed with a modified Decombinator by which V, J, insert and barcode information was output. Sequences that shared a barcode but differed from the dominant sequence were treated as errors and discarded, and barcodes were clustered at Levenshtein distance 3 and counted to estimate the original cDNA molecules. The R packages ineq, vegan, igraph and RCytoscape were used for downstream analyses, with IMGT nomenclature and CDR3 definitions applied. V gene usage was calculated across distinct sequences, with every TCR tallied a single time to avoid skew from clonal expansion. Whenever two unique CDR3 amino acid sequences within a donor differed by a single Levenshtein edit, similarity networks linked them. Published HIV-specific CDR3s (approximately 84 alpha, 700 or so beta) and CMV-specific CDR3s (roughly 13 alpha, 253 beta) were assembled and queried against the repertoires. Lower sequence numbers were not the cause of the decreased diversity in patients, as random subsampling to size-matched repertoires showed. TCRdb ran its own pipeline on the public reads, namely fastp trimming at Q25 and MiXCR clone calling, and kept in-frame beta chains. For every CDR3 protein sequence, its rows merge into one entry that carries the most common genes and DNA. It is TCRdb's table, rather than the study itself, that gives the V and J calls and clone size. The sample contains approximately 13,000 distinct CDR3 sequences, under 6.5% of them found a single time. The top ten constitute roughly 3% of the sample.

Rearrangement joined TRBV5-1 to TRBJ2-7; the D gene assignment is ambiguous. The receptor was isolated from an adult in good health. The sample consisted of blood. The CDR3 loop reads CASSLATTYEQYF. The DNA sequence reads TGCGCCAGCAGCTTGGCCACGACCTACGAGCAGTACTTC.